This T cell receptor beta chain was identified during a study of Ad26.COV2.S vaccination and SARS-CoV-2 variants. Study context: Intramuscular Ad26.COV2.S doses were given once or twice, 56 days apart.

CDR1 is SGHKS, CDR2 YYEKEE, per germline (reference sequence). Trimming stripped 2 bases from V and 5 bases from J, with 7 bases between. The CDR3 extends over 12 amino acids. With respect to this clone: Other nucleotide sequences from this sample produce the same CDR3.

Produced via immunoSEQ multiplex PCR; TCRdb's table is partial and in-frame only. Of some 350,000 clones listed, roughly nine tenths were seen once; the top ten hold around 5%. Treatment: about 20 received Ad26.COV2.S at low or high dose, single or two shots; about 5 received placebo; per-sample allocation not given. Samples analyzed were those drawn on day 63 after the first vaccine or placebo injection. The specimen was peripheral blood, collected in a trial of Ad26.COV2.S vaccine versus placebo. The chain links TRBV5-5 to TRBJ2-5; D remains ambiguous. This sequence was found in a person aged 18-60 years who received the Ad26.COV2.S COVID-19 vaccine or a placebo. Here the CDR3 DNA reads TGTGCCAGCAGCTTACCAGACGAGACCCAGTACTTC. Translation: CASSLPDETQYF. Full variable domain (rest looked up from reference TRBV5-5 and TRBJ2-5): DAGVTQSPTHLIKTRGQQVTLRCSPISGHKSVSWYQQVLGQGPQFIFQYYEKEERGRGNFPDRFSARQFPNYSSELNVNALLLGDSALYLCASSLPDETQYFGPGTRLLVL.